The rows below give T cell receptor beta chains drawn from one sample of a study of T cells in Graves' hyperthyroidism and ophthalmopathy. In TCRdb, the multiplex PCR reads were re-called with MiXCR into one record per CDR3 protein. The sample carries around 700,000 distinct CDR3 sequences, under 45% recorded once. Sequencing was carried out using blood. The receptors come from a woman aged 40 to 50 with Graves' hyperthyroidism. The CDR3 runs from the conserved cysteine through the conserved F or W. D genes are given only for firm matches. Expanded clones are given a class, and other clones once, few, many or no size at all.

>few|TRBJ1-4|TRBV12-3/TRBV12-4|-
TGTGCCAGCAGTTTGGCCGGAACTAATGAAAAACTGTTTTTT
CASSLAGTNEKLFF
>many|TRBJ2-7|TRBV14|-
TGTGCCAGCAGCCTAAGCCCAGGGAACGAGCAGTACTTC
CASSLSPGNEQYF
>many|TRBJ1-1|TRBV24-1|TRBD1
TGTGCCACCAGAGGACAGGGAAGGGATACTGAAGCTTTCTTT
CATRGQGRDTEAFF
>-|TRBJ2-1|TRBV10-3|-
TGTGCCATCAGTGAGTCGTCTGGCGAGCAGTTCTTC
CAISESSGEQFF
>few|TRBJ1-2|TRBV25-1|-
TGTGCCAGCAGTGGATTGGGGGAAAGCTCTGGAAACACCTTC
CASSGLGESSGNTF
>-|TRBJ1-1|TRBV6-5|-
TGTGCCAGCGTACAGGGACACCTAGTCGGGACTGAAGCTTTCTTT
CASVQGHLVGTEAFF
>once|TRBJ1-1|TRBV29-1|-
TGCAGCGTCTACCACTCCGGGACGAACTCGGCTTTCTTT
CSVYHSGTNSAFF
>-|TRBJ1-2|TRBV6-5|-
TGTGCCAGCAGTTACGGGGGGATTGCGACTATGGGTGGCTACACCTTC
CASSYGGIATMGGYTF
>many|TRBJ1-3|TRBV7-2|-
TGTGCCAGCAGCTTGGAAACTTTCAGGGGCTCTGGAAACACCATATATTTT
CASSLETFRGSGNTIYF
>many|TRBJ1-1|TRBV7-9|TRBD1
TGTGCCAGCAGCCGTGGACAGGGGTGGTCTCGTGGCACTGAAGCTTTCTTT
CASSRGQGWSRGTEAFF
>-|TRBJ1-2|TRBV11-2|-
TGTGCCAGCAGCGTTGAAGGGCCGCAGTATGGCTACACCTTC
CASSVEGPQYGYTF
>-|TRBJ2-3|TRBV29-1|-
TGCAGCGTTGAACCGGGAGATACGCAGTATTTT
CSVEPGDTQYF
>-|TRBJ1-3|TRBV25-1|-
TGTGCCAGCAGTAACCTTCTTACCAGCTCTGGAAACACCATATATTTT
CASSNLLTSSGNTIYF
>many|TRBJ1-1|TRBV20-1|-
TGCAGTGCTGAACCTCTGAACACTGAAGCTTTCTTT
CSAEPLNTEAFF
>-|TRBJ2-2|TRBV4-3|TRBD2
TGCGCCAGCAGCCCGCCGGCGGGAGGTGGGGAGCTGTTTTTT
CASSPPAGGGELFF
>-|TRBJ2-7|TRBV10-3|-
TGTGCCAGCAGTTACGCTACTCGGGGCAACGAGCAGTACTTC
CASSYATRGNEQYF
>few|TRBJ1-1|TRBV5-8|-
TGTGCCAGCAGCTTGTCAGGACCGGGTGAAGCTTTCTTT
CASSLSGPGEAFF
>many|TRBJ1-5|TRBV12-3/TRBV12-4|-
TGTGCCAGCAGCCGACCGCAATTTGGTCAGCCCCAGCATTTT
CASSRPQFGQPQHF
>few|TRBJ1-2|TRBV7-2|TRBD1
TGTGCCACCGTTAACAGGGGCTTTTCCTATGGCTACACCTTC
CATVNRGFSYGYTF
>-|TRBJ1-1|TRBV10-3|TRBD1
TGTGCCATCAAGGGACAGGACCTGAACACTGAAGCTTTCTTT
CAIKGQDLNTEAFF
>many|TRBJ2-7|TRBV20-1|TRBD1
TGCAGTGCTAGACCCCACCCCGGACAGGGGAACGAGCAGTACTTC
CSARPHPGQGNEQYF
>many|TRBJ1-5|TRBV7-2|TRBD1
TGTGCCAGCAGCACGACAGGGTATGATCAGCCCCAGCATTTT
CASSTTGYDQPQHF
>few|TRBJ1-6|TRBV28|TRBD1
TGTGCCAGCAGTTTCGCACAGGGGGCTGGTGGATCACCCCTCCACTTT
CASSFAQGAGGSPLHF
>-|TRBJ1-1|TRBV19|-
TGTGCCGGTAGTATGACAGGAGACACTGAAGCTTTCTTT
CAGSMTGDTEAFF
>many|TRBJ2-7|TRBV5-6|TRBD1
TGTGCCAGCAGCCTCCCGGGACAGAGCACCTACGAGCAGTACTTC
CASSLPGQSTYEQYF
>-|TRBJ2-7|TRBV11-2|TRBD1
TGTGCCAGCAGCCTCCGGGACAGGGCTACCTACGAGCAGTACTTC
CASSLRDRATYEQYF
>few|TRBJ2-3|TRBV7-9|-
TGTGCCAGCAGTTCCTTAGCCAAAGATACGCAGTATTTT
CASSSLAKDTQYF
>-|TRBJ2-1|TRBV7-3|TRBD2
TGTGCCAGCAGCCTTAGCGGGGGAGGCAATGAGCAGTTCTTC
CASSLSGGGNEQFF
>many|TRBJ1-1|TRBV13|-
TGTGCCAGCAGCTTAGGTGGCAGGGTGAACACTGAAGCTTTCTTT
CASSLGGRVNTEAFF
>many|TRBJ1-2|TRBV15|-
TGTGCCACCAGCCCCCCCATAGGAAGGGCAGGCTATGGCTACACCTTC
CATSPPIGRAGYGYTF
>few|TRBJ2-2|TRBV7-2|TRBD1
TGTGCCAGCAGCTTAGAACAGGGGGCGATCGGGGAGCTGTTTTTT
CASSLEQGAIGELFF
>many|TRBJ1-5|TRBV19|-
TGTGCCAGTAGTTTATACGGGGGTAATCAGCCCCAGCATTTT
CASSLYGGNQPQHF
>-|TRBJ1-2|TRBV7-9|TRBD1
TGTGCCAGCAGCCAGACAGGGATTAGCATCTATGGCTACACCTTC
CASSQTGISIYGYTF
>-|TRBJ1-2|TRBV7-2|TRBD1
TGTGCCAGCAGCTTTTCAGGGGGGGTTGGCTACACCTTC
CASSFSGGVGYTF
>-|TRBJ1-3|TRBV28|-
TGTGCCAGCACACCCACAAGCTCTGGAAACACCATATATTTT
CASTPTSSGNTIYF
>many|TRBJ2-7|TRBV7-2|-
TGTGCCAGCAGCCCCACCCGCGACGAGCAGTACTTC
CASSPTRDEQYF
>few|TRBJ2-5|TRBV9|TRBD1
TGTGCCAGCAGCAGACAGGGGGCGCTGGGGGAGACCCAGTACTTC
CASSRQGALGETQYF
>few|TRBJ1-1|TRBV7-2|-
TGTGCCAGCAGCTTAGGGGGGGCCCAACTGGGGAGCACTGAAGCTTTCTTT
CASSLGGAQLGSTEAFF
>-|TRBJ1-2|TRBV12-3/TRBV12-4|-
TGTGCCAGCCTCCAACCTGGAAACACCTTC
CASLQPGNTF
>-|TRBJ1-1|TRBV20-1|-
TGCAGTGCTAGAGATCCAAGATTGAACACTGAAGCTTTCTTT
CSARDPRLNTEAFF
>few|TRBJ2-5|TRBV12-3/TRBV12-4|-
TGTGCCAGCAGCCAACAGGGGGGGGAGACCCAGTACTTC
CASSQQGGETQYF
>-|TRBJ1-1|TRBV28|-
TGTGCCAGCAGTTTCGGAGACCGGGTGAACACTGAAGCTTTCTTT
CASSFGDRVNTEAFF
>many|TRBJ1-1|TRBV7-2|-
TGTGCCAGCAGCTTGGGAACAGGGCCGATGAACACTGAAGCTTTCTTT
CASSLGTGPMNTEAFF
>-|TRBJ2-7|TRBV19|TRBD2
TGTGCCAGCAGCCAGTCCTTCGGACTAGCGGGATGGTCGACGGACGAGCAGTACTTC
CASSQSFGLAGWSTDEQYF
>-|TRBJ2-5|TRBV29-1|-
TGCAGCGTTGAGGCAGGGGAACAGACCCAGTACTTC
CSVEAGEQTQYF
>many|TRBJ1-6|TRBV7-9|-
TGTGCCAGCCGGTTTTTCCAGGACCCGATTAATTCACCCCTCCACTTT
CASRFFQDPINSPLHF
>few|TRBJ2-5|TRBV7-9|TRBD2
TGTGCCAGCAGCTTAGGGACCATACCGGGACTAGCGAAGTCCCTCGAGACCCAGTACTTC
CASSLGTIPGLAKSLETQYF
>-|TRBJ2-2|TRBV20-1|-
TGCAGTGCTAGCCCCGGGTCCAACACCGGGGAGCTGTTTTTT
CSASPGSNTGELFF
>-|TRBJ2-5|TRBV25-1|-
TGTGCCAGCAGCGACGATCCGATTCAAGAGACCCAGTACTTC
CASSDDPIQETQYF
>few|TRBJ2-2|TRBV12-3/TRBV12-4|TRBD1
TGTGCCAGCAGCCGCGGGACAGGGGGCGTTGGGGAGCTGTTTTTT
CASSRGTGGVGELFF
>many|TRBJ1-1|TRBV6-5|-
TGTGCCAGCAGTTACTCAAGGGGAGGCACTGAAGCTTTCTTT
CASSYSRGGTEAFF
>many|TRBJ1-1|TRBV10-3|-
TGTGCCATCAGTGAGTCGGCAGGCGGCACTGAAGCTTTCTTT
CAISESAGGTEAFF